Below are 5 T cell receptor beta chains sequenced from a single sample in a study of Ad26.COV2.S vaccination and SARS-CoV-2 variants. The repertoire was sequenced with immunoSEQ multiplex PCR; TCRdb's copy has only in-frame clones and lacks some. In the table there are about 400,000 clones, approximately 86% of which are singletons. Described treatment: 15 to 20 received Ad26.COV2.S at low or high dose, single or two shots; 5 received placebo; per-sample allocation not given. Sampling occurred on day 63 after the first vaccine or placebo injection. Material: peripheral blood, obtained in a trial of Ad26.COV2.S vaccine versus placebo. These receptors all come from a person aged 18-60 years who received the Ad26.COV2.S COVID-19 vaccine or a placebo.

The V and J genes are TRBV6-5 and TRBJ1-5, with 7 bases aligning to TRBD1. CDR3 length: 15 residues. Germline loops: CDR1 MNHEY, CDR2 SVGAGI. V lost 10 bases and J lost 3; bases outside the gene matches: 12. The CDR3 region has the DNA TGTGCCACCACGGCTGGGACAGTGAACAATCAGCCCCAGCATTTT. It yields the protein CATTAGTVNNQPQHF.

The chain combines TRBV6-1 with TRBJ1-1; the D is unclear. Per the germline V gene, CDR1 is MNHNS and CDR2 is SASEGT. This CDR3 is 13 amino acids long. V was pared by 2 bases and J by 2 bases, with 6 bases between. The CDR3: CASSETINTEAFF. Written as DNA, the CDR3 is TGTGCCAGCAGTGAAACCATCAACACTGAAGCTTTCTTT.

The chain has TRBV10-1 and TRBJ2-3; D unresolved. Between the trimmed V and J ends, which lost 2 bases and 3 bases, there was a span of 3 bases. Germline V gene sequence: CDR1 WNHNN, CDR2 SYGVQD (reference sequence). The CDR3 loop spans 12 amino acids. The CDR3 spells CASSELTDTQYF. The CDR3 DNA sequence: TGCGCCAGCAGTGAGCTAACAGATACGCAGTATTTT.

The chain links TRBV19 to TRBJ1-3; no clear D gene. The CDR3 is 15 residues long. Looked up from germline, CDR1 is LNHDA and CDR2 is SQIVND (reference sequence). Trimming shortened V by 7 bases and J by 2 bases, and 15 bases separated the two germline ends. This CDR3 is CASTFQVHPGNTIYF. The CDR3 nucleotides are TGTGCCAGTACTTTTCAGGTTCACCCTGGAAACACCATATATTTT.

J is TRBJ1-1 and V is TRBV5-5; D call uncertain. The V gene's germline CDR1 is SGHKS and CDR2 YYEKEE (reference sequence). The V end was cut by 4 bases, the J end by 10 bases, with 20 bases between. The CDR3 is made up of 14 amino acids. The DNA for the CDR3 is TGTGCCAGCAGCCGGGAGGGAACGCTGGCGTCAGCTTTCTTT. Protein product: CASSREGTLASAFF.